The entry below gives a single TCR beta chain sequence along with its context. The V gene end was trimmed by 6 bases and the J gene end by 6 bases; junction bases not matched to a gene: 6. Per germline, CDR1 LNHDA and CDR2 SQIVND (reference sequence). The CDR3 spans 14 residues. The data were obtained in a study of blood T cell repertoires in COVID-19. Study-level information: Material from acute and convalescent COVID-19 was sourced from the United States, Italy and Spain. T cells, B-cell-depleted T cells, or PBMCs provided the cDNA or gDNA that served as material.

Profiled with immunoSEQ multiplex PCR; TCRdb holds only in-frame clones, not every one. Of approximately 270,000 clones listed, approximately 85% are singletons. The clonotype originates from a woman in her seventies with acute or convalescent COVID-19. The chain employs TRBV19 and TRBJ2-1, with 9 bases matching TRBD1. Sequenced input: peripheral blood. This CDR3 is CASSWDRATNEQFF. In DNA form, the CDR3 reads TGTGCCAGTAGCTGGGACAGGGCTACCAATGAGCAGTTCTTC.